This passage covers 22 T cell receptor beta chains from one sample sequenced in a study of blood T cell dynamics during melanoma immunotherapy. TCRdb's table, derived via immunoSEQ multiplex PCR, lists solely in-frame clones and lacks some. Of 9,900 or so clones listed, roughly 90% are singletons. Time point specified: pre-treatment baseline. The source was blood, collected from a patient treated with checkpoint blockade. Receptors originate from a human donor with melanoma.

The J gene is TRBJ1-2, the V gene TRBV9; possibly TRBD1 for D (5 bases). The V and J ends lost 4 bases and 8 bases respectively, with 21 bases between them. CDR3 length: 15 amino acids. Germline V CDR1 and CDR2: SGDLS, YYNGEE. The CDR3 loop is CASSPPGLPYGGYTF. DNA for the CDR3: TGTGCCAGCAGCCCCCCGGGACTCCCTTATGGGGGCTACACCTTC.

V is TRBV7-2 and J is TRBJ1-2, with 9 positions matching TRBD1. The length of the CDR3 is 17 residues. Per the germline V gene, CDR1 is SGHTA and CDR2 is FQGNSA. The V gene end was trimmed by 3 bases and the J gene end by 3 bases; junction bases not matched to a gene: 11. CDR3 residues: CASSFPGQGPADYGYTF. CDR3 in DNA: TGTGCCAGCAGCTTTCCGGGACAGGGACCGGCAGACTATGGCTACACCTTC.

This chain links TRBV25-1 with TRBJ1-2; unclear D gene. This CDR3 has 15 amino acids. The V end was cut by 2 bases, the J end by 3 bases, with 13 bases between. CDR1 and CDR2 from the germline V gene are MGHDK and SYGVNS. CDR3 amino acids: CASSEAGVNYYGYTF. The CDR3 DNA follows: TGTGCCAGCAGTGAAGCTGGAGTCAATTACTATGGCTACACCTTC.

The chain uses TRBV14 and TRBJ1-1; D may be TRBD1 (5 bases). Germline assignment: CDR1 SGHDN and CDR2 FVKESK. CDR3 length equals 12 residues. V lost 3 bases and J lost 7, with 9 bases in between. DNA for the CDR3: TGTGCCAGCAGCCAGCAGGGTATTGAAGCTTTCTTT. It translates to CASSQQGIEAFF.

The CDR3 is CASSIGGNSPLHF. The CDR3, as DNA: TGTGCCAGTAGTATCGGAGGGAATTCACCCCTCCACTTT. This chain uses TRBV19 with TRBJ1-6, with D hard to call. Germline V gene lookup returns CDR1 LNHDA and CDR2 SQIVND (reference sequence). Between the trimmed V and J ends, which lost 3 bases and 7 bases, there was a span of 7 bases. The CDR3 loop spans 13 amino acids.

V gene TRBV7-9 combines with J gene TRBJ2-1, with D unresolved. Germline loops: CDR1 SEHNR, CDR2 FQNEAQ (reference sequence). V lost 2 bases to trimming and J lost 8 bases, with 13 bases between them. There are 14 residues in the CDR3. CDR3 protein: CASSLFETGHEQFF. The CDR3 DNA follows: TGTGCCAGCAGCTTATTTGAGACCGGGCATGAGCAGTTCTTC.

The rearrangement uses TRBV30 and TRBJ1-4; D is ambiguous. The CDR3 is made up of 15 amino acids. Trimming pared 0 bases from V and 8 bases from J, leaving 16 bases between. Germline V gene sequence: CDR1 GTSNPN, CDR2 SVGIG (reference sequence). The CDR3 region is CAWSVSGRPEEKLFF. The CDR3 nucleotides are TGTGCCTGGAGTGTATCCGGGAGACCCGAAGAAAAACTGTTTTTT. The full variable domain, in which reference TRBV30 and TRBJ1-4 provide the parts outside the CDR3, is SQTIHQWPATLVQPVGSPLSLECTVEGTSNPNLYWYRQAAGRGLQLLFYSVGIGQISSEVPQNLSASRPQDRQFILSSKKLLLSDSGFYLCAWSVSGRPEEKLFFGSGTQLSVL.

This clone has a single count. The chain combines TRBV27 with TRBJ2-3; 7 bases are shared with TRBD1. Germline-derived CDR1 and CDR2 are MNHEY and SMNVEV (reference sequence). CDR3 length: 14 amino acids. V trimming: 3 bases; J trimming: 4 bases; junction bases outside the gene matches: 4. The CDR3: CASSFRQGADTQYF. In nucleotides, the CDR3 is TGTGCCAGCAGTTTTCGCCAGGGGGCAGATACGCAGTATTTT.

The genes are TRBV6-1 and TRBJ2-7, with TRBD1 matching 9 bases. With V trimmed by 6 bases and J by 6 bases, 3 bases remained unmatched. Germline-derived CDR1 and CDR2 are MNHNS and SASEGT. There are 12 residues in the CDR3. CDR3 in amino acids: CASRDRGAEQYV. In DNA form, the CDR3 reads TGTGCCAGCAGGGACAGGGGAGCCGAGCAGTACGTC.

The J gene is TRBJ1-4, the V gene TRBV2, with 8 bases identical to TRBD1. The germline gives CDR1 SNHLY, CDR2 FYNNEI. This CDR3 comprises 14 residues. V lost 6 bases, J lost 5 bases, and 5 bases stayed unmatched. The CDR3: CASRRDRLNEKLFF. The CDR3 DNA is TGTGCCAGCAGAAGGGACAGGTTAAATGAAAAACTGTTTTTT.

A single count supports this clone. This chain connects TRBV2 to TRBJ1-5; no reliable D call. V dropped 6 bases and J dropped 0 bases, with 9 bases sitting between them. Germline V gene lookup returns CDR1 SNHLY and CDR2 FYNNEI. The CDR3 has 14 amino acids. Here the CDR3 reads CASSRLNSNQPQHF. The CDR3 region has the DNA TGTGCCAGCAGCCGACTGAATAGCAATCAGCCCCAGCATTTT.

The chain uses TRBV4-1 and TRBJ1-3; D is unresolved. The V end was cut by 5 bases, the J end by 0 bases, with 17 bases between. The CDR3 has 17 residues. The germline CDR1 and CDR2 sequences are MGHRA and YSYEKL. CDR3 amino acids: CASSFLSQVPSGNTIYF. For the CDR3, the DNA is TGCGCCAGCAGCTTTCTCTCCCAGGTACCCTCTGGAAACACCATATATTTT.

The chain carries TRBV19 and TRBJ1-5; the D gene is possibly TRBD1 (6 bases). Deletions cut 4 bases from V and 9 bases from J, with 13 bases between. The CDR3 length is 13 residues. Germline values: CDR1 LNHDA, CDR2 SQIVND (reference sequence). In DNA, the CDR3 is TGTGCCAGTAGTACCGGAGTGGGGGCGCCCCAGCATTTT. This gives the protein CASSTGVGAPQHF.

The V call is TRBV25-1, the J call TRBJ1-2; 9 bases match TRBD1. CDR1 MGHDK and CDR2 SYGVNS come from the germline V gene. V lost 1 base to trimming and J lost 8 bases; unmatched junction nucleotides: 11. This CDR3 has 16 residues. This CDR3 is CASSELNPGQGNGYTF. The CDR3 DNA reads TGTGCCAGCAGTGAATTAAACCCGGGACAGGGTAACGGCTACACCTTC.

The V call is TRBV19, the J call TRBJ1-4; the D is unclear. Trimming shortened V by 5 bases and J by 4 bases, and 5 bases separated the two germline ends. This CDR3 contains 12 residues. Germline CDR1 reads LNHDA; CDR2 reads SQIVND (reference sequence). CDR3 DNA sequence: TGTGCCAGTAGTCTCTTTAATGAAAAACTGTTTTTT. It yields the protein CASSLFNEKLFF.

The chain carries TRBV2 and TRBJ2-7; possibly TRBD1 for D (8 bases). The CDR3 length is 14 residues. Trimming removed 6 bases at V and 2 bases at J, with 14 bases between. Germline CDR1 reads SNHLY; CDR2 reads FYNNEI. The CDR3 loop reads CASRRTGTTYEQYF. As DNA, the CDR3 is TGTGCCAGCAGGAGGACAGGGACTACCTACGAGCAGTACTTC.

The chain employs TRBV5-6 and TRBJ2-2, with TRBD1 matching 7 bases. Germline V gene lookup returns CDR1 SGHDT and CDR2 YYEEEE. The CDR3 runs to 15 residues. V lost 3 bases, J lost 2 bases, and 4 bases stayed unmatched. This CDR3 reads CASSSTGVNTGELFF. DNA for the CDR3: TGTGCCAGCAGCTCAACAGGGGTCAACACCGGGGAGCTGTTTTTT.

V gene TRBV7-5 combines with J gene TRBJ2-5; the table's D gene call, TRBD1, was not cross checked with the DNA. TRBV7-5 is shown as a pseudogene. There are 16 residues in the CDR3. The CDR3 loop reads CVRNVARARGEETQYF. In nucleotides, the CDR3 is TGTGTCAGAAACGTCGCCCGGGCCAGGGGGGAGGAGACCCAGTACTTC.

This clone was detected once. The CDR3 DNA reads as TGTGCCTGGAGTAACAAAAGGCAAGGTGTAGGAACTGAAGCTTTCTTT. Translation gives CAWSNKRQGVGTEAFF. The chain uses TRBV30 and TRBJ1-1; D is uncertain. The germline V gene encodes CDR1 GTSNPN and CDR2 SVGIG (reference sequence). The CDR3 loop spans 16 amino acids. Trimming shortened V by 2 bases and J by 5 bases, and 21 bases separated the two germline ends.

The sample holds a few counts of this clone. V and J are TRBV4-2 and TRBJ1-1; D unresolved. The CDR3 consists of 14 residues. Trimming took off 0 bases at V and 10 bases at J, with 15 bases between the two ends. The germline V gene has CDR1 LGHNA and CDR2 YNFKEQ. The DNA of the CDR3 is TGTGCCAGCAGCCAAGATCCCACCCGACTCGGAGCTTTCTTT. Amino acids: CASSQDPTRLGAFF.

In this sample, this clone turned up a few times. This chain links TRBV7-6 with TRBJ1-2; D unresolved. The ends were cut back, 5 bases at V and 2 bases at J, with 12 bases in the middle. The CDR3 spans 14 residues. CDR1 and CDR2 (germline): SGHVS, FNYEAQ. The CDR3 reads CASSPNLGNYGYTF. The CDR3 DNA follows: TGTGCCAGCAGCCCGAATCTTGGGAACTATGGCTACACCTTC.

The chain joins TRBV21-1 to TRBJ1-2. TRBV21-1 constitutes a pseudogene. The CDR3 spans 14 residues. The CDR3 DNA reads TGTGCCAGCAGCAAAGACGGGCAGGACTATGGCTACACCTTC. Its protein product is CASSKDGQDYGYTF.